One sample yielded the 19 T cell receptor beta chains listed below, sequenced in a study of CD8+ T cells in alopecia areata. Extraction and reverse transcription of RNA yielded cDNA as the sequencing template. Here immunoSEQ multiplex PCR was the method, and the copy in TCRdb shows in-frame clones only, minus some. The table includes over 150,000 clones, roughly 60% detected once. The sequencing here drew on CD4+ T cells sorted from blood, taken at week 0. The receptors derive from a human donor with alopecia areata.

This sequence joins TRBV7-9 and TRBJ2-3, with 8 bases matching TRBD1. CDR1 and CDR2 (germline): SEHNR, FQNEAQ (reference sequence). The CDR3 is 14 amino acids. The J segment lost 8 bases and the V segment lost 3 bases, leaving 7 bases of the junction unmatched. CDR3 sequence reads: CASSFGQGIGTQYF. The CDR3 coding sequence is TGTGCCAGCAGCTTCGGACAGGGTATCGGTACGCAGTATTTT.

In its sample, this clone was seen a few times. The genes are TRBV7-6 and TRBJ2-7; unclear D gene. CDR1 SGHVS and CDR2 FNYEAQ come from the germline V gene. CDR3 length equals 13 residues. The ends were cut back, 2 bases at V and 6 bases at J, with 11 bases in the middle. The CDR3 region has the DNA TGTGCCAGCAGCTTAACTTCCCGGGCCGAGCAGTACTTC. Translated: CASSLTSRAEQYF.

The chain carries TRBV25-1 and TRBJ1-4; TRBD1 aligns across 8 bases. This CDR3 has 16 amino acids. CDR1 and CDR2 from the germline V gene are MGHDK and SYGVNS. Losses at the gene ends were 4 bases for V and 7 bases for J; bases not matched to a gene: 11. This CDR3 is CASSGGDRPEGEKLFF. CDR3 in DNA: TGTGCCAGCAGTGGGGGGGACAGGCCAGAGGGTGAAAAACTGTTTTTT.

CDR3 loop: CSAQPLGGQDEQYF. CDR3 sequence (DNA): TGCAGCGCACAACCCTTGGGGGGGCAGGACGAGCAGTACTTC. The chain combines TRBV29-1 with TRBJ2-7; maybe TRBD2 (7 bases). The CDR3 sequence is 14 residues long. V was clipped by 7 bases and J by 5 bases, with 21 bases between them. Germline assignment: CDR1 SQVTM and CDR2 ANQGSEA.

This clone was seen more than once but under ten times. Written as DNA, the CDR3 is TGTGCCAGTAGTCCAGGGACAGGGAGAGGACATGGCTACACCTTC. It is translated as CASSPGTGRGHGYTF. The chain recombines TRBV19 with TRBJ1-2; 9 nucleotides match TRBD1. Germline V gives CDR1 LNHDA, CDR2 SQIVND (reference sequence). The CDR3 extends over 15 amino acids. V shed 5 bases, J shed 6 bases, and the junction held 10 bases outside the gene matches.

The chain recombines TRBV9 with TRBJ2-5; D is possibly TRBD2 (6 bases). V lost 0 bases and J 5 bases, leaving 14 bases between the germline ends. The CDR3 length is 15 residues. The germline CDR1 and CDR2 sequences are SGDLS and YYNGEE. CDR3 sequence reads: CASSVEASVLETQYF. CDR3 in DNA: TGTGCCAGCAGCGTAGAGGCTAGCGTGCTGGAGACCCAGTACTTC.

In this sample, this clone turned up a few times. The rearrangement joins TRBV25-1 to TRBJ2-3, with 9 nucleotides matching TRBD1. CDR3 length equals 14 residues. Germline-derived CDR1 and CDR2 are MGHDK and SYGVNS. V gave up 3 bases and J gave up 4 bases; unmatched junction bases: 2. In nucleotides, the CDR3 is TGTGCCAGCAGTGAGCGACAGGGGGCAGATACGCAGTATTTT. Protein product: CASSERQGADTQYF. The whole variable domain, filled in from reference TRBV25-1 and TRBJ2-3, reads EADIYQTPRYLVIGTGKKITLECSQTMGHDKMYWYQQDPGMELHLIHYSYGVNSTEKGDLSSESTVSRIRTEHFPLTLESARPSHTSQYLCASSERQGADTQYFGPGTRLTVL.

The chain couples TRBV30 to TRBJ2-6, with unresolved D. The germline gives CDR1 GTSNPN, CDR2 SVGIG (reference sequence). Trimming pared 0 bases from V and 4 bases from J, leaving 7 bases between. The CDR3 contains 14 residues. The CDR3 reads CAWSVGLGANVLTF. The CDR3, as DNA: TGTGCCTGGAGTGTGGGTCTCGGGGCCAACGTCCTGACTTTC.

The rearrangement uses TRBV25-1 and TRBJ2-2; D not certain. Germline CDR1 MGHDK, CDR2 SYGVNS. The CDR3 runs to 14 residues. V lost 3 bases and J lost 4, with 9 bases in between. The DNA of the CDR3 is TGTGCCAGCAGTGACGGGCGGATCACCGGGGAGCTGTTTTTT. It yields the protein CASSDGRITGELFF.

This rearrangement joins TRBV29-1 to TRBJ1-2; D is undetermined. The V end was cut by 0 bases, the J end by 1 base, with 12 bases between. Germline-derived CDR1 and CDR2 are SQVTM and ANQGSEA. The CDR3 has 15 residues. The CDR3 spells CSVEDPGRLNYGYTF. DNA of the CDR3: TGCAGCGTTGAAGATCCCGGCAGACTTAACTATGGCTACACCTTC. The full variable domain, completed using reference TRBV29-1 and TRBJ1-2, is SAVISQKPSRDICQRGTSLTIQCQVDSQVTMMFWYRQQPGQSLTLIATANQGSEATYESGFVIDKFPISRPNLTFSTLTVSNMSPEDSSIYLCSVEDPGRLNYGYTFGSGTRLTVV.

The V gene is TRBV29-1, the J gene TRBJ2-1, with D unresolved. V lost 5 bases and J 9 bases, leaving 26 bases between the germline ends. Germline V gene lookup returns CDR1 SQVTM and CDR2 ANQGSEA. The CDR3 has 16 amino acids. The CDR3 loop is CSVPPVGRRLSSEQFF. The CDR3 DNA reads as TGCAGCGTTCCACCCGTCGGCAGGAGACTTTCAAGTGAGCAGTTCTTC.

This sequence joins TRBV25-1 and TRBJ2-7; no reliable D call. Trimming left V 4 bases short and J 5 bases short, with 12 bases between. The V gene's germline CDR1 is MGHDK and CDR2 SYGVNS. The CDR3 extends over 13 amino acids. CDR3: CASSVPLVDEQYF. CDR3 in DNA: TGTGCCAGCAGTGTCCCACTCGTGGACGAGCAGTACTTC.

This clone is a singleton in its sample. The chain has TRBV29-1 and TRBJ2-3; a weak D match, TRBD2 (7 bases). V was shortened by 5 bases and J by 1 base, with 13 bases between the two germline ends. This CDR3 spans 14 amino acids. Looked up from germline, CDR1 is SQVTM and CDR2 is ANQGSEA. For the CDR3, the DNA is TGCAGCGTTTTGGGGGGGCTCGGCACAGATACGCAGTATTTT. Translated, it gives CSVLGGLGTDTQYF.

This chain uses TRBV11-3 with TRBJ2-6, with TRBD1 as a possible D gene (5 bases). Trimming removed 5 bases from V and 0 bases from J, with 8 bases in between. Per germline, CDR1 SGHNT and CDR2 YENEEA. The CDR3 contains 15 residues. The CDR3 loop is CASSPRGSGANVLTF. The CDR3 nucleotides are TGTGCCAGCAGCCCAAGGGGCTCTGGGGCCAACGTCCTGACTTTC.

The gene calls are TRBV9 and TRBJ1-2, with 10 bases fitting TRBD1. V shed 0 bases, J shed 7 bases, and the junction held 24 bases outside the gene matches. This CDR3 has 21 amino acids. Germline CDR1 and CDR2: SGDLS and YYNGEE. CDR3 region: CASSVEGPGPSRDRGRLGYTF. In nucleotides, the CDR3 is TGTGCCAGCAGCGTAGAGGGACCAGGTCCTAGTCGGGACAGGGGAAGGCTTGGCTACACCTTC.

The chain has TRBV7-2 and TRBJ2-2, with 8 bases lining up with TRBD2. CDR3 length: 12 residues. V shed 7 bases and J 6 bases; nucleotides not matched to a gene: 1. Germline-derived CDR1 and CDR2 are SGHTA and FQGNSA. The CDR3 loop is CASTGGAGELFF. DNA for the CDR3: TGTGCCAGCACCGGGGGGGCCGGGGAGCTGTTTTTT. The full variable domain, rest sourced from reference TRBV7-2 and TRBJ2-2, is GAGVSQSPSNKVTEKGKDVELRCDPISGHTALYWYRQSLGQGLEFLIYFQGNSAPDKSGLPSDRFSAERTGGSVSTLTIQRTQQEDSAVYLCASTGGAGELFFGEGSRLTVL.

The chain links TRBV7-2 to TRBJ2-7; possible D gene TRBD1, 6 bases. Trimming took off 5 bases at V and 2 bases at J, with 10 bases between the two ends. The CDR3 consists of 13 residues. Per germline, CDR1 SGHTA and CDR2 FQGNSA. Here the CDR3 DNA reads TGTGCCAGCAGCCGTGACAGGACCTACGAGCAGTACTTC. This gives the protein CASSRDRTYEQYF.

The rearrangement uses TRBV6-6 and TRBJ1-1, with a weak D call TRBD1 (6 bases). CDR1 MNHNY and CDR2 SVGAGI come from the germline V gene (reference sequence). The CDR3 consists of 12 residues. Trimming removed 5 bases at V and 5 bases at J, with 9 bases between. The CDR3 loop is CASSRTETEAFF. The CDR3 nucleotides read TGTGCCAGCAGTCGGACAGAAACTGAAGCTTTCTTT.

This chain uses TRBV4-3 with TRBJ1-2, with D hard to call. This CDR3 has 19 amino acids. Looked up from germline, CDR1 is LGHNA and CDR2 is YSLEER. V was trimmed by 0 bases and J by 0 bases, leaving 20 bases between them. CDR3 in DNA: TGCGCCAGCAGCCAAGAAGTTGACGTTAGAGACGGGCCTAACTATGGCTACACCTTC. Translated, it gives CASSQEVDVRDGPNYGYTF.